The clone carrying this T cell receptor beta chain was detected ten times or more. The target antigen is unknown. Addition of a universal primer site occurred through template switching, and cDNA carried unique molecular identifiers. TCRdb analysed the 5' RACE reads with MiXCR anew, one entry per CDR3 protein. The sample lists about 220,000 distinct CDR3 sequences; around 7.6% were seen once. This record belongs to a study of identical twins. Study results and caveats: Cross-sectional statistical analysis was relied on for the conclusions, without the same donors being followed. Clonotypes of the beta chain that were abundant in cord blood carried fewer insertions (memory repertoires showed none).

The CDR3 covers 14 residues. The V gene's germline CDR1 is MNHEY and CDR2 SMNVEV (reference sequence). Trimming left V 8 bases short and J 0 bases short, with 13 bases between. The data also belong to a second study, concerning yellow fever vaccine responses in identical twins. That source notes: Twins' vaccine T cell responses were reported to seem partly convergent and partly personalized.

This sequence was found in a woman aged 18-30 years in good health. Material for sequencing was CD8+ T cells sorted from blood. This sequence joins TRBV27 and TRBJ1-2, with D possibly matching TRBD1 (5 bases). The CDR3: CASLAGPPNYGYTF. CDR3 nucleotide sequence: TGTGCCAGCCTTGCAGGGCCTCCTAACTATGGCTACACCTTC.